Listed below are T cell receptor beta chains from one sample, sequenced in a study of CD4 T cells in relation to SARS-CoV-2 and coronaviruses. Their specific antigens are unknown. Method: immunoSEQ multiplex PCR; TCRdb's copy keeps in-frame clones and lacks some. The table has 20,000 to 25,000 clones, 76% seen once. The sequencing input was CD4+ T cells from PBMCs, cultured in vitro. The source of these receptors is a human donor in good health. Each CDR3 is given with its conserved first and last residue. A D gene is named only where the DNA matches it firmly. Clone size is shown for a subset of rows, as once, few, many or a class of expanded clone.

DNA: TGTGCCAGTAGTATGGGACAGGGGGCCGGCCCAGGGAAACTGTTTTTT; CDR3: CASSMGQGAGPGKLFF; J: TRBJ1-4; V: TRBV19; D: TRBD1; size: -
DNA: TGTGCCAGCAGTTTATACTACAGCCGCAATCAGCCCCAGCATTTT; CDR3: CASSLYYSRNQPQHF; J: TRBJ1-5; V: TRBV27; D: -; size: -
DNA: TGTGCCAGCAGCAGAGTCCCGGGACAGCCCAATGAGCAGTTCTTC; CDR3: CASSRVPGQPNEQFF; J: TRBJ2-1; V: TRBV5-5; D: TRBD1; size: -
DNA: TGTGCCAGCAGCTTGCGGGGACAGGTTAATCAGCCCCAGCATTTT; CDR3: CASSLRGQVNQPQHF; J: TRBJ1-5; V: TRBV5-6; D: TRBD1; size: -
DNA: TGTGCCAGCAAGCTTACTTCGGGCAATGAGCAGTTCTTC; CDR3: CASKLTSGNEQFF; J: TRBJ2-1; V: TRBV2; D: -; size: -
DNA: TGTGCCAGCTCGATCGGGAGTCCGAACTATGGCTACACCTTC; CDR3: CASSIGSPNYGYTF; J: TRBJ1-2; V: TRBV19; D: -; size: few
DNA: TGTGCCAGCAGTTTATCCGGGTTGGCGAACACTGAAGCTTTCTTT; CDR3: CASSLSGLANTEAFF; J: TRBJ1-1; V: TRBV27; D: -; size: -
DNA: TGTGCCAGCTTCATAGGGGGACCGAACACTGAAGCTTTCTTT; CDR3: CASFIGGPNTEAFF; J: TRBJ1-1; V: TRBV19; D: -; size: -
DNA: TGTGCCATCAGTGAGCAACTAGCGGACTCCTACAATGAGCAGTTCTTC; CDR3: CAISEQLADSYNEQFF; J: TRBJ2-1; V: TRBV10-3; D: TRBD2; size: -
DNA: TGTGCCAGTACCCGGGACTTCTCCTACGAGCAGTACTTC; CDR3: CASTRDFSYEQYF; J: TRBJ2-7; V: TRBV19; D: -; size: -
DNA: TGTGCCAGCAAGAAAGGGGACGGGACTGAAGCTTTCTTT; CDR3: CASKKGDGTEAFF; J: TRBJ1-1; V: TRBV25-1; D: -; size: -
DNA: TGTGCCAGTAACCAAAGAATAGGTGCTGAGCAGTTCTTC; CDR3: CASNQRIGAEQFF; J: TRBJ2-1; V: TRBV19; D: -; size: -
DNA: TGTGCCAGCAGTTTATTTAGGTCAGGGGGTGTCTACGAGCAGTACTTC; CDR3: CASSLFRSGGVYEQYF; J: TRBJ2-7; V: TRBV28; D: TRBD1; size: -
DNA: TGTGCCAGCAGAGAGACCGGGGAGCTGTTTTTT; CDR3: CASRETGELFF; J: TRBJ2-2; V: TRBV12-3/TRBV12-4; D: -; size: -
DNA: TGTGCCTGGAGTGTAACGGCTCAGCAGTACTTC; CDR3: CAWSVTAQQYF; J: TRBJ2-7; V: TRBV30; D: -; size: -
DNA: TGTGCCAGCAGCTGCGACGGGACAGGGGGTGAAAAACTGTTTTTT; CDR3: CASSCDGTGGEKLFF; J: TRBJ1-4; V: TRBV11-3; D: TRBD1; size: once
DNA: TGTGCCAGCAGATTCGGGACAGGGCTGTACTTC; CDR3: CASRFGTGLYF; J: TRBJ2-7; V: TRBV12-3/TRBV12-4; D: TRBD1; size: -
DNA: TGTGCCAGCAGCTCGGAGGCTAGCGGTCCCTACGAGCAGTACTTC; CDR3: CASSSEASGPYEQYF; J: TRBJ2-7; V: TRBV7-8; D: TRBD2; size: -
DNA: TGTGCCAGCAGTCCCTGGGGGGCCCCCGACGAGACCCAGTACTTC; CDR3: CASSPWGAPDETQYF; J: TRBJ2-5; V: TRBV7-9; D: -; size: -
DNA: TGTGCCAGCAGCCACATAGACAGGGTGGAGACCCAGTACTTC; CDR3: CASSHIDRVETQYF; J: TRBJ2-5; V: TRBV5-5; D: TRBD1; size: -
DNA: TGTGCCAGCAGCTTAGATCGACAGCAGCAGTACTTC; CDR3: CASSLDRQQQYF; J: TRBJ2-7; V: TRBV7-9; D: -; size: few
DNA: TGTGCCACCAGTGACAGGTATGGCTACACCTTC; CDR3: CATSDRYGYTF; J: TRBJ1-2; V: TRBV24-1; D: -; size: -
DNA: TGTGCCAGTAGTACCCTCGGAGGGGCGGGTGGCAATCAGCCCCAGCATTTT; CDR3: CASSTLGGAGGNQPQHF; J: TRBJ1-5; V: TRBV19; D: -; size: -
DNA: TGTGCCAGCCGAGCCGGGGGGCAGGACGAGCAGTACTTC; CDR3: CASRAGGQDEQYF; J: TRBJ2-7; V: TRBV19; D: -; size: -
DNA: TGTGCCACCAGTGATTTCTTGGACGGTTCCGTGGGCGGGGAGCTGTTTTTT; CDR3: CATSDFLDGSVGGELFF; J: TRBJ2-2; V: TRBV24-1; D: -; size: -
DNA: TGTGCCAGCAGTACCATACAGGGATTCAATGAGCAGTTCTTC; CDR3: CASSTIQGFNEQFF; J: TRBJ2-1; V: TRBV6-5; D: -; size: -
DNA: TGTGCCAGTAGGAACAGAAGGGAGCTCTTACAGTACTTC; CDR3: CASRNRRELLQYF; J: TRBJ2-7; V: TRBV19; D: -; size: -
DNA: TGTGCCAGCAGTCCAGCTAACAGGGGGTGGGATGGCTACACCTTC; CDR3: CASSPANRGWDGYTF; J: TRBJ1-2; V: TRBV6-6; D: TRBD1; size: -
DNA: TGTGCCAGCACGGACCCTGGGGGGGTGGGTACCGAGCAGTACTTC; CDR3: CASTDPGGVGTEQYF; J: TRBJ2-7; V: TRBV6-5; D: TRBD2; size: -
DNA: TGCGCCAGCAGCTTGAGAGGACTAGCGGGAGTGACAGATACGCAGTATTTT; CDR3: CASSLRGLAGVTDTQYF; J: TRBJ2-3; V: TRBV5-1; D: TRBD2; size: -
DNA: TGTGCCAGCAGCTTGGTCCCAGGAACGATGAACACTGAAGCTTTCTTT; CDR3: CASSLVPGTMNTEAFF; J: TRBJ1-1; V: TRBV5-6; D: -; size: -
DNA: TGTGCCAGCAGTGTTGACAGGGGGGCCACTGAAGCTTTCTTT; CDR3: CASSVDRGATEAFF; J: TRBJ1-1; V: TRBV27; D: TRBD1; size: few
DNA: TGTGCCAGCCGATCCAGTGGCGCGGAGGGGTCCTACAATGAGCAGTTCTTC; CDR3: CASRSSGAEGSYNEQFF; J: TRBJ2-1; V: TRBV18; D: -; size: -
DNA: TGTGCCACCAGCAGAGTCGGGGGAATAGGCGAGCAGTACTTC; CDR3: CATSRVGGIGEQYF; J: TRBJ2-7; V: TRBV15; D: -; size: once
DNA: TGTGCCAGCAGCCCGGGACAGGGTCACGGGGAGCTGTTTTTT; CDR3: CASSPGQGHGELFF; J: TRBJ2-2; V: TRBV7-3; D: TRBD1; size: once
DNA: TGTGCCACCAGCAGAGACCGCATATCTGGAAACACCATATATTTT; CDR3: CATSRDRISGNTIYF; J: TRBJ1-3; V: TRBV15; D: -; size: once
DNA: TGTGCCAGTAGTACAGGACCCTCCTACGAGCAGTACTTC; CDR3: CASSTGPSYEQYF; J: TRBJ2-7; V: TRBV19; D: -; size: -
DNA: TGTGCCATCAGTGAGTCTTTTAACACTGAAGCTTTCTTT; CDR3: CAISESFNTEAFF; J: TRBJ1-1; V: TRBV10-3; D: -; size: -
DNA: TGTGCCATCAGGAAAACTCTCGGGACTGGGGAGGAGCAGTACTTC; CDR3: CAIRKTLGTGEEQYF; J: TRBJ2-7; V: TRBV10-3; D: -; size: -
DNA: TGTGCCATCAGTGGGCCCCAGAGACACGAGCAGTACTTC; CDR3: CAISGPQRHEQYF; J: TRBJ2-7; V: TRBV10-3; D: -; size: -
DNA: TGTGCCAGCAGTGAGGGGAACACTGAAGCTTTCTTT; CDR3: CASSEGNTEAFF; J: TRBJ1-1; V: TRBV25-1; D: -; size: -
DNA: TGTGCCTGGATCGCCAGGTTTAACTATGGCTACACCTTC; CDR3: CAWIARFNYGYTF; J: TRBJ1-2; V: TRBV30; D: -; size: -
DNA: TGTGCCAGCAGCTTAGGGTCGCCAGGGTTGGGTTACGAGCAGTACTTC; CDR3: CASSLGSPGLGYEQYF; J: TRBJ2-7; V: TRBV7-3; D: -; size: -
DNA: TGTGCCAGCAGTGCCGGGACTAGCGGGAACAATGAGCAGTTCTTC; CDR3: CASSAGTSGNNEQFF; J: TRBJ2-1; V: TRBV6-4; D: TRBD2; size: medium-sized
DNA: TGCGCCAGCAGTGAGAACCCCGGGACCCTGAACACTGAAGCTTTCTTT; CDR3: CASSENPGTLNTEAFF; J: TRBJ1-1; V: TRBV10-1; D: -; size: -
DNA: TGTGCATTAGCAGGGGCGGCTAATGAAAAACTGTTTTTT; CDR3: CALAGAANEKLFF; J: TRBJ1-4; V: TRBV30; D: -; size: -
DNA: TGTGCCACCAGTGATTTGATTCTTTCGCTGGGGGAGCTGTTTTTT; CDR3: CATSDLILSLGELFF; J: TRBJ2-2; V: TRBV24-1; D: -; size: few
DNA: TGTGCCAGCAGTCCCTTTTCGAGTCAGCCCCAGCATTTT; CDR3: CASSPFSSQPQHF; J: TRBJ1-5; V: TRBV6-6; D: -; size: -
DNA: TGTGCCACCCAATCGGAGCGCCAAGAGACCCAGTACTTC; CDR3: CATQSERQETQYF; J: TRBJ2-5; V: TRBV10-3; D: -; size: -
DNA: TGTGCCAGCAGCTTTACGACCGGGACGGATTACTCCTACAATGAGCAGTTCTTC; CDR3: CASSFTTGTDYSYNEQFF; J: TRBJ2-1; V: TRBV13; D: -; size: -
DNA: TGTGCCAGCAGCTCAAGGACTAGCGGTCGCACCGGGGAGCTGTTTTTT; CDR3: CASSSRTSGRTGELFF; J: TRBJ2-2; V: TRBV7-8; D: TRBD2; size: -
DNA: TGTGCCAGCAGCCCTCGTCTGACTAGTACCGGGGAGCTGTTTTTT; CDR3: CASSPRLTSTGELFF; J: TRBJ2-2; V: TRBV7-3; D: -; size: -
DNA: TGTGCCAGCAGCCCCGATTTGACAGGGAGCTATGGCTACACCTTC; CDR3: CASSPDLTGSYGYTF; J: TRBJ1-2; V: TRBV3-1/TRBV3-2; D: TRBD1; size: -
DNA: TGTGCCAGCAGCCATAAGGGACACGGTAATTCACCCCTCCACTTT; CDR3: CASSHKGHGNSPLHF; J: TRBJ1-6; V: TRBV3-1/TRBV3-2; D: -; size: -
DNA: TGTGCCAGCAGTTTCCATCAGGGTTACGGCTACACCTTC; CDR3: CASSFHQGYGYTF; J: TRBJ1-2; V: TRBV27; D: -; size: -
DNA: TGCGCCAGCAGCTTGGATAGCGGGAGGGCCGGCACAGATACGCAGTATTTT; CDR3: CASSLDSGRAGTDTQYF; J: TRBJ2-3; V: TRBV5-1; D: TRBD2; size: medium-sized
DNA: TGTGCCAGCAGCCAAGGGCGAGCGGGAAGGTCAACCGAGCAGTACTTC; CDR3: CASSQGRAGRSTEQYF; J: TRBJ2-7; V: TRBV3-1/TRBV3-2; D: TRBD2; size: few
DNA: TGTGCCAGCAGCTTAAACGGCGGGACAGAGTTCAAAAACATTCAGTACTTC; CDR3: CASSLNGGTEFKNIQYF; J: TRBJ2-4; V: TRBV7-8; D: -; size: -
DNA: TGCGCCAGCAGCCCGACGGCCACTCGGGGCATTCAGTACTTC; CDR3: CASSPTATRGIQYF; J: TRBJ2-4; V: TRBV5-1; D: -; size: -